These 22 T cell receptor beta chains were all obtained from the same sample, sequenced in a study of blood T cell repertoires in COVID-19. Generated by immunoSEQ multiplex PCR, the TCRdb table keeps only in-frame clones and is missing some. The data hold a few hundred thousand clones, with roughly 90% observed a single time. Sequencing was carried out using peripheral blood. Receptor source: a woman younger than 45 with COVID-19, enrolled during active disease.

This chain uses TRBV7-8 with TRBJ1-2; D remains ambiguous. The V and J ends lost 4 bases and 2 bases respectively, with 17 bases between them. The CDR3 sequence is 16 residues long. Germline CDR1 reads SGHVS; CDR2 reads FQNEAQ. CDR3 nucleotides: TGTGCCAGCAGCTCTAGGTTGCCGGGAATGAACTATGGCTACACCTTC. This encodes CASSSRLPGMNYGYTF.

The rearrangement links TRBV2 to TRBJ2-5; D possibly corresponds to TRBD2 (6 bases). Germline CDR1 SNHLY, CDR2 FYNNEI. The CDR3 runs to 14 residues. The ends were cut back, 4 bases at V and 4 bases at J, with 13 bases in the middle. The CDR3 coding sequence is TGTGCCAGCAGTGTGCGGGATGATGTAGAGACCCAGTACTTC. This codes for CASSVRDDVETQYF.

V is TRBV28 and J is TRBJ2-4, with 8 bases fitting TRBD2. The CDR3 consists of 19 residues. V was clipped by 5 bases and J by 3 bases; unmatched bases: 18. In germline, CDR1 is MDHEN, CDR2 SYDVKM. In nucleotides, the CDR3 is TGTGCCAGCAGTCTGGGGCCTCCCGGGGGGGGGAGTGGCAAAAACATTCAGTACTTC. It translates to CASSLGPPGGGSGKNIQYF. Looking up the rest from reference TRBV28 and TRBJ2-4 gives the full variable domain: DVKVTQSSRYLVKRTGEKVFLECVQDMDHENMFWYRQDPGLGLRLIYFSYDVKMKEKGDIPEGYSVSREKKERFSLILESASTNQTSMYLCASSLGPPGGGSGKNIQYFGAGTRLSVL.

This sequence joins TRBV10-1 and TRBJ1-2; a weak D match, TRBD1 (5 bases). Germline V gene sequence: CDR1 WNHNN, CDR2 SYGVQD (reference sequence). V lost 0 bases to trimming and J lost 13 bases, with 12 bases between them. The CDR3 loop spans 12 amino acids. The CDR3: CASSESGGLVTF. CDR3 sequence (DNA): TGCGCCAGCAGTGAGTCTGGGGGGTTGGTCACCTTC.

The rearrangement joins TRBV2 to TRBJ1-2; a weak D match, TRBD1 (6 bases). Trimming removed 9 bases at V and 4 bases at J, with 15 bases between. In germline, CDR1 is SNHLY, CDR2 FYNNEI. This CDR3 comprises 13 residues. The CDR3 region is CARSPGDGYGYTF. For the CDR3, the DNA is TGTGCCAGGTCACCAGGGGATGGCTATGGCTACACCTTC.

This sequence joins TRBV19 and TRBJ1-1; 10 bases are a match to TRBD1. With 10 bases clipped from V and 4 bases from J, the junction kept 15 bases outside the gene matches. The CDR3 contains 16 residues. From germline, CDR1 is LNHDA and CDR2 SQIVND (reference sequence). Written as DNA, the CDR3 is TGTGCCACCGATTCCGGGACAGGGGTTTTGAGCACTGAAGCTTTCTTT. Translation: CATDSGTGVLSTEAFF. The whole variable domain, filled in from reference TRBV19 and TRBJ1-1, reads DGGITQSPKYLFRKEGQNVTLSCEQNLNHDAMYWYRQDPGQGLRLIYYSQIVNDFQKGDIAEGYSVSREKKESFPLTVTSAQKNPTAFYLCATDSGTGVLSTEAFFGQGTRLTVV.

The chain uses TRBV19 and TRBJ1-1, with D tentatively TRBD1 (5 bases). Trimming left V 5 bases short and J 8 bases short, with 18 bases between. Germline V gives CDR1 LNHDA, CDR2 SQIVND (reference sequence). The CDR3 runs 14 residues. The DNA of the CDR3 is TGTGCCAGTAGTGTCTCCGGGACTTCTTTCGAAGCTTTCTTT. As protein: CASSVSGTSFEAFF.

The chain is built from TRBV18 and TRBJ2-7, with 8 bases fitting TRBD1. After removal of 0 bases from V and 5 bases from J, the junction contained 9 bases not matched to a gene. Germline V gene sequence: CDR1 KGHSH, CDR2 LQKENI. The CDR3 is 16 amino acids. The CDR3 region is CASSPPGSGGLHEQYF. CDR3 nucleotides: TGTGCCAGCTCACCACCTGGGTCAGGGGGCCTCCACGAGCAGTACTTC.

The chain uses TRBV5-1 and TRBJ1-1; D unclear. With 3 bases removed from V and 2 bases from J, the gap between germline ends came to 26 bases. Per germline, CDR1 SGHRS and CDR2 YFSETQ. CDR3 size: 19 residues. CDR3 in DNA: TGCGCCAGCAGCTGGCTGACGGTTTCGGGTCGAGCGCCAAACACTGAAGCTTTCTTT. Residues: CASSWLTVSGRAPNTEAFF. Supplemented by reference TRBV5-1 and TRBJ1-1, the full variable domain reads KAGVTQTPRYLIKTRGQQVTLSCSPISGHRSVSWYQQTPGQGLQFLFEYFSETQRNKGNFPGRFSGRQFSNSRSEMNVSTLELGDSALYLCASSWLTVSGRAPNTEAFFGQGTRLTVV.

The chain uses TRBV5-4 and TRBJ2-3, with D maybe TRBD1 (6 bases). V lost 5 bases and J lost 3, with 10 bases in between. This CDR3 is 13 amino acids long. Germline V gives CDR1 SGHNT, CDR2 YYREEE (reference sequence). The CDR3 DNA follows: TGTGCCAGCAGGAAACAGGGAACAGATACGCAGTATTTT. Translated: CASRKQGTDTQYF. Drawing the rest from reference TRBV5-4 and TRBJ2-3, the complete variable domain is ETGVTQSPTHLIKTRGQQVTLRCSSQSGHNTVSWYQQALGQGPQFIFQYYREEENGRGNFPPRFSGLQFPNYSSELNVNALELDDSALYLCASRKQGTDTQYFGPGTRLTVL.

The rearrangement links TRBV18 to TRBJ1-2, with TRBD1 matching 8 bases. This CDR3 is built from 16 residues. Unmatched junction bases numbered 10, after V lost 3 bases and J lost 4 bases. Germline V lookup: CDR1 KGHSH, CDR2 LQKENI. CDR3 sequence: CASSPPPGQGLYGYTF. The CDR3, as DNA: TGTGCCAGCTCACCCCCTCCCGGACAGGGCCTCTATGGCTACACCTTC. The complete variable domain, with remaining parts taken from reference TRBV18 and TRBJ1-2, reads NAGVMQNPRHLVRRRGQEARLRCSPMKGHSHVYWYRQLPEEGLKFMVYLQKENIIDESGMPKERFSAEFPKEGPSILRIQQVVRGDSAAYFCASSPPPGQGLYGYTFGSGTRLTVV.

The V call is TRBV5-1, the J call TRBJ2-5; 7 positions match TRBD1. Looked up from germline, CDR1 is SGHRS and CDR2 is YFSETQ. V shed 0 bases, J shed 3 bases, and the junction held 2 bases outside the gene matches. The CDR3 length is 14 residues. The CDR3 coding sequence is TGCGCCAGCAGCTTGGGAACAGGGGAAGAGACCCAGTACTTC. Translated, it gives CASSLGTGEETQYF.

V and J are TRBV19 and TRBJ1-2; tentatively, D is TRBD1 (6 bases). Germline V CDR1 and CDR2: LNHDA, SQIVND (reference sequence). Trimming took off 5 bases at V and 4 bases at J, with 17 bases between the two ends. The CDR3 has 15 amino acids. CDR3 residues: CASSGGAGEGYGYTF. In DNA form, the CDR3 reads TGTGCCAGTAGTGGGGGGGCAGGGGAAGGCTATGGCTACACCTTC.

This clone turned up a few times. The chain combines TRBV2 with TRBJ2-5, with D unresolved. The CDR3 spans 12 residues. Looked up from germline, CDR1 is SNHLY and CDR2 is FYNNEI. Deletions cut 5 bases from V and 4 bases from J, with 8 bases between. The CDR3 DNA follows: TGTGCCAGCAGTTTGTTCGTAGAGACCCAGTACTTC. This codes for CASSLFVETQYF.

V is TRBV28 and J is TRBJ2-5; 11 bases match TRBD2. The CDR3 spans 21 residues. Germline V CDR1 and CDR2: MDHEN, SYDVKM. V lost 6 bases and J lost 0; bases outside the gene matches: 21. The CDR3 protein is CASSLIKGASGGPLYQETQYF. The CDR3 DNA reads TGTGCCAGCAGCCTCATAAAGGGGGCTAGCGGGGGGCCGCTATACCAAGAGACCCAGTACTTC.

The chain is built from TRBV4-3 and TRBJ2-1; D possibly corresponds to TRBD2 (6 bases). The CDR3 has 16 amino acids. The V gene's germline CDR1 is LGHNA and CDR2 YSLEER. V was trimmed by 4 bases and J by 3 bases, leaving 16 bases between them. The CDR3 nucleotides read TGCGCCAGCAGCCGTGCTCTAGGGCGGGGCTACAATGAGCAGTTCTTC. This sequence encodes CASSRALGRGYNEQFF.

The chain is built from TRBV5-1 and TRBJ2-5; unclear D gene. The CDR3 covers 11 residues. Germline-derived CDR1 and CDR2 are SGHRS and YFSETQ. Trimming took off 6 bases at V and 5 bases at J, with 8 bases between the two ends. The CDR3 sequence is CASKLSETQYF. CDR3 coding DNA: TGCGCCAGCAAGCTTAGCGAGACCCAGTACTTC.

The chain combines TRBV7-2 with TRBJ2-2; possibly TRBD1 for D (5 bases). Germline V gene sequence: CDR1 SGHTA, CDR2 FQGNSA. Between the trimmed V and J ends, which lost 1 base and 2 bases, there was a span of 8 bases. This CDR3 spans 15 amino acids. CDR3 bases: TGTGCCAGCAGCTTAGATGGGGCAAACACCGGGGAGCTGTTTTTT. This encodes CASSLDGANTGELFF.

This chain uses TRBV9 with TRBJ2-3, with 7 positions matching TRBD2. Trimming took 0 bases from V and 3 from J; bases not matched to a gene: 7. CDR1 and CDR2 (germline): SGDLS, YYNGEE. This CDR3 has 16 amino acids. The chain's CDR3 is CASSVGASGETDTQYF. Written as DNA, the CDR3 is TGTGCCAGCAGCGTAGGGGCTAGCGGAGAGACAGATACGCAGTATTTT.

The V call is TRBV7-2, the J call TRBJ2-3; 9 positions agree with TRBD2. After removal of 4 bases from V and 4 bases from J, the junction contained 9 bases not matched to a gene. Germline CDR1 SGHTA, CDR2 FQGNSA. This CDR3 has 16 amino acids. For the CDR3, the DNA is TGTGCCAGCAGCTCAACGCCCGGACTAGCGCCAGATACGCAGTATTTT. This codes for CASSSTPGLAPDTQYF. The whole variable domain, filled in from reference TRBV7-2 and TRBJ2-3, reads GAGVSQSPSNKVTEKGKDVELRCDPISGHTALYWYRQSLGQGLEFLIYFQGNSAPDKSGLPSDRFSAERTGGSVSTLTIQRTQQEDSAVYLCASSSTPGLAPDTQYFGPGTRLTVL.

The rearrangement joins TRBV28 to TRBJ2-7; D is perhaps TRBD2 (6 bases). Germline lookup yields CDR1 MDHEN and CDR2 SYDVKM. V lost 6 bases and J 0 bases, leaving 15 bases between the germline ends. The CDR3 is 15 amino acids. CDR3 in amino acids: CASREGTVSSYEQYF. CDR3 in DNA: TGTGCCAGCAGGGAGGGAACGGTGTCCTCCTACGAGCAGTACTTC.

In its sample, this clone was seen a few times. V gene TRBV15 combines with J gene TRBJ1-4; TRBD1 matches 7 bases. Trimming took 4 bases from V and 3 from J; bases not matched to a gene: 5. Germline values: CDR1 LNHNV, CDR2 YYDKDF (reference sequence). CDR3 length: 15 amino acids. The CDR3 DNA sequence: TGTGCCACCAGCACCCGGACAGGCGCTAATGAAAAACTGTTTTTT. It is translated as CATSTRTGANEKLFF.